Below, 29 T cell receptor beta chains from the same sample are listed, as sequenced in a study of shared clonotypes between healthy human individuals. Assay used: immunoSEQ multiplex PCR; TCRdb lists only in-frame clones, some missing. The sample records over a million clones, more than 75% being singletons. The specimen sequenced was memory CD4+ T cells from PBMCs. Subset given: CD45RA-negative fraction. Every receptor here comes from a man aged 18 to 30 in good health. Some clones in this sample may be carry-over from other donors' samples.

V and J are TRBV25-1 and TRBJ2-2, with 10 bases identical to TRBD2. V gave up 3 bases and J gave up 2 bases; unmatched junction bases: 6. Germline V gene sequence: CDR1 MGHDK, CDR2 SYGVNS. The CDR3 is 17 amino acids. This CDR3 is CASSDLSGRENTGELFF. The CDR3 DNA sequence: TGTGCCAGCAGTGACCTCAGCGGGAGGGAAAACACCGGGGAGCTGTTTTTT.

The V gene is TRBV4-2, the J gene TRBJ2-5, with 9 nucleotides matching TRBD1. In germline, CDR1 is LGHNA, CDR2 YNFKEQ. The ends lost 3 bases at V and 5 bases at J; junction bases unmatched: 7. This CDR3 contains 15 residues. In DNA, the CDR3 is TGTGCCAGCAGCCAGGGGACAGGGAGAGGGGAGACCCAGTACTTC. Translating gives CASSQGTGRGETQYF.

This chain links TRBV27 with TRBJ1-3; 9 bases agree with TRBD1. CDR3 size: 16 residues. Germline CDR1 reads MNHEY; CDR2 reads SMNVEV (reference sequence). V shed 5 bases, J shed 1 base, and the junction held 6 bases outside the gene matches. The CDR3 spells CASSPDRGRSGNTIYF. DNA of the CDR3: TGTGCCAGCAGTCCGGACAGGGGCAGATCTGGAAACACCATATATTTT.

A single count supports this clone. The chain is built from TRBV27 and TRBJ2-3; D uncertain. CDR3 length: 12 residues. V lost 4 bases, J lost 5 bases, and 7 bases lay in between. The V gene's germline CDR1 is MNHEY and CDR2 SMNVEV (reference sequence). CDR3 sequence: CASSSRKDTQYF. The CDR3 DNA sequence: TGTGCCAGCAGTTCGCGTAAAGATACGCAGTATTTT.

This chain uses TRBV15 with TRBJ2-5; D tentatively reads TRBD1 or TRBD2 (5 bases each). CDR3 length: 15 amino acids. Germline lookup yields CDR1 LNHNV and CDR2 YYDKDF (reference sequence). V gave up 1 base and J gave up 0 bases, with 9 bases separating them. In nucleotides, the CDR3 is TGTGCCACCAGCAGAGCTGGGGGATACCAAGAGACCCAGTACTTC. Amino acids: CATSRAGGYQETQYF.

This clone was found a few times. V gene TRBV9 combines with J gene TRBJ1-1, with D uncertain. Trimming left V 3 bases short and J 1 base short, with 10 bases between. Per germline, CDR1 SGDLS and CDR2 YYNGEE. The CDR3 is 14 residues long. CDR3 DNA: TGTGCCAGCAGCGCGGGGTCGCAGAACACTGAAGCTTTCTTT. Translated, it gives CASSAGSQNTEAFF.

This clone was found a few times. The V gene is TRBV5-1, the J gene TRBJ1-1; D is ambiguous. V was cut by 4 bases and J by 4 bases, with 8 bases left in between. Germline V gene lookup returns CDR1 SGHRS and CDR2 YFSETQ. The CDR3 is 12 amino acids. The CDR3 sequence is CASSGEGTEAFF. The CDR3 region has the DNA TGCGCCAGCAGCGGGGAAGGCACTGAAGCTTTCTTT.

This clone was observed a few times. V and J are TRBV29-1 and TRBJ2-5; the match to TRBD2 covers 10 bases. Gene TRBJ2-7 matches the end of the DNA better, so the J call may be wrong. The CDR3 runs 13 residues. The germline CDR1 and CDR2 sequences are SQVTM and ANQGSEA. The CDR3 here is CSVASGRGYEQYF. The CDR3 bases are TGCAGCGTAGCTAGCGGGAGAGGGTACGAGCAGTACTTC.

Many counts were recorded for this clone. The gene calls are TRBV5-6 and TRBJ1-2; D is uncertain. Germline-derived CDR1 and CDR2 are SGHDT and YYEEEE. The CDR3 has 12 amino acids. V was cut by 1 base and J by 6 bases, with 7 bases left in between. The CDR3 sequence is CASSLSQDGYTF. CDR3 DNA: TGTGCCAGCAGCTTGAGTCAAGATGGCTACACCTTC.

The chain combines TRBV7-6 with TRBJ2-7, with 10 bases lining up with TRBD2. The CDR3 runs to 15 residues. Unmatched junction bases numbered 4, after V lost 1 base and J lost 4 bases. In germline, CDR1 is SGHVS, CDR2 FNYEAQ. CDR3 in DNA: TGTGCCAGCAGCTTAGACACTAGCGGGGTATACGAGCAGTACTTC. This gives the protein CASSLDTSGVYEQYF.

J is TRBJ2-3 and V is TRBV15, with 14 positions matching TRBD2. Looked up from germline, CDR1 is LNHNV and CDR2 is YYDKDF (reference sequence). The CDR3 totals 19 residues. V shed 1 base, J shed 3 bases, and the junction held 9 bases outside the gene matches. The CDR3 sequence: CATSRGPGTSGSWTDTQYF. The CDR3, as DNA: TGTGCCACCAGCAGAGGTCCCGGGACTAGCGGGAGTTGGACAGATACGCAGTATTTT.

On this clone itself: This likely came from a read error, as a far larger clone is one base away. Other DNA sequences in the same sample also yield this CDR3. The chain carries TRBV11-3 and TRBJ2-3, with unresolved D. The V end was cut by 0 bases, the J end by 2 bases, with 6 bases between. The CDR3 runs 14 residues. The germline CDR1 and CDR2 sequences are SGHNT and YENEEA. CDR3 nucleotide sequence: TGTGCCAGCAGCTTAGATGGTAACACAGATACGCAGTATTTT. The encoded protein is CASSLDGNTDTQYF.

The chain is built from TRBV28 and TRBJ1-3; TRBD1 agrees at 7 bases. The CDR3 covers 15 residues. Germline V CDR1 and CDR2: MDHEN, SYDVKM. J gave up 0 bases and V 6 bases, and 5 bases lay outside the gene matches. Here the CDR3 reads CASRETGVSGNTIYF. DNA for the CDR3: TGTGCCAGCAGAGAAACAGGGGTCTCTGGAAACACCATATATTTT.

The rearrangement links TRBV7-2 to TRBJ2-5, with D possibly matching TRBD2 (6 bases). Germline CDR1 SGHTA, CDR2 FQGNSA. V shed 1 base and J shed 4 bases, with 13 bases lying between them. The CDR3 spans 15 residues. The CDR3 bases are TGTGCCAGCAGCTTAGTAATACGGGAGTCAGAGACCCAGTACTTC. Its protein is CASSLVIRESETQYF.

The chain couples TRBV2 to TRBJ1-5; no clear D. CDR3 length equals 13 residues. The germline CDR1 and CDR2 sequences are SNHLY and FYNNEI. V was cut by 9 bases and J by 0 bases, with 9 bases left in between. CDR3 protein: CASGQVSNQPQHF. DNA of the CDR3: TGTGCCAGTGGGCAAGTTAGCAATCAGCCCCAGCATTTT.

The V call is TRBV28, the J call TRBJ2-1, with 8 bases matching TRBD2. Germline loops: CDR1 MDHEN, CDR2 SYDVKM. This CDR3 is built from 16 residues. The junction had 7 bases not matched to a gene; V was cut back by 2 bases and J by 4 bases. The CDR3 protein is CASSLVSGSAYNEQFF. DNA for the CDR3: TGTGCCAGCAGTTTAGTGAGCGGGAGCGCTTACAATGAGCAGTTCTTC.

This clone was observed once. The rearrangement joins TRBV5-1 to TRBJ2-2, with 7 bases fitting TRBD1. The CDR3 contains 16 residues. V lost 3 bases, J lost 5 bases, and 10 bases stayed unmatched. CDR1 and CDR2 from the germline V gene are SGHRS and YFSETQ. The CDR3, as DNA: TGCGCCAGCAGCTCGACCGGGACAGCGCTAACCGGGGAGCTGTTTTTT. Amino acids: CASSSTGTALTGELFF.

The J gene is TRBJ2-7, the V gene TRBV11-2; D is possibly TRBD2 (6 bases). Germline CDR1 and CDR2: SGHAT and FQNNGV. V gave up 0 bases and J gave up 4 bases, with 22 bases separating them. The CDR3 runs 18 residues. CDR3: CASSLDSRRGRRFYEQYF. CDR3 bases: TGTGCCAGCAGCTTAGATAGTAGAAGAGGGAGGAGGTTTTACGAGCAGTACTTC.

The V gene is TRBV14, the J gene TRBJ1-4; perhaps TRBD1 as D (5 bases). From germline, CDR1 is SGHDN and CDR2 FVKESK. The CDR3 runs to 16 residues. V was shortened by 0 bases and J by 0 bases, with 8 bases between the two germline ends. CDR3 amino acids: CASSQEGRATNEKLFF. For the CDR3, the DNA is TGTGCCAGCAGCCAAGAGGGGCGGGCAACTAATGAAAAACTGTTTTTT. Together with reference TRBV14 and TRBJ1-4, the CDR3 gives the full variable domain: EAGVTQFPSHSVIEKGQTVTLRCDPISGHDNLYWYRRVMGKEIKFLLHFVKESKQDESGMPNNRFLAERTGGTYSTLKVQPAELEDSGVYFCASSQEGRATNEKLFFGSGTQLSVL.

The chain links TRBV18 to TRBJ1-1, with 7 bases matching TRBD1. The CDR3 totals 14 residues. The germline V gene has CDR1 KGHSH and CDR2 LQKENI. The J segment lost 5 bases and the V segment lost 4 bases, leaving 7 bases of the junction unmatched. CDR3 sequence reads: CASSLQHRGTEAFF. DNA for the CDR3: TGTGCCAGCTCACTACAGCACAGGGGTACTGAAGCTTTCTTT.

This chain connects TRBV2 to TRBJ2-7; the D is unclear. Germline V gene sequence: CDR1 SNHLY, CDR2 FYNNEI. V was shortened by 6 bases and J by 0 bases, with 12 bases between the two germline ends. This CDR3 spans 14 amino acids. The CDR3 nucleotides read TGTGCCAGCAGCCCTGGAGACGGCTCCTACGAGCAGTACTTC. This codes for CASSPGDGSYEQYF.

The chain has TRBV7-2 and TRBJ2-1; D unclear. Trimming left V 1 base short and J 10 bases short, with 11 bases between. CDR1 and CDR2 (germline): SGHTA, FQGNSA. The CDR3 extends over 13 amino acids. For the CDR3, the DNA is TGTGCCAGCAGCTTAGTCCCGGATGTAGAGCAGTTCTTC. Translated: CASSLVPDVEQFF.

The V call is TRBV9, the J call TRBJ2-5; 12 bases fit TRBD1. Germline V gives CDR1 SGDLS, CDR2 YYNGEE. Trimming cost V 3 bases and J 4 bases; bases outside gene matches: 10. This CDR3 comprises 17 residues. CDR3 region: CASSAGWGQGAGETQYF. The DNA of the CDR3 is TGTGCCAGCAGCGCCGGATGGGGACAGGGGGCCGGAGAGACCCAGTACTTC.

This chain connects TRBV19 to TRBJ2-5; 12 bases match TRBD2. The J segment lost 4 bases and the V segment lost 3 bases, leaving 9 bases of the junction unmatched. The CDR3 has 17 amino acids. Germline loops: CDR1 LNHDA, CDR2 SQIVND (reference sequence). DNA of the CDR3: TGTGCCAGTAGTATGGTTCGGCTAGCGGGAGGGGGAGAGACCCAGTACTTC. Protein sequence: CASSMVRLAGGGETQYF.

The gene calls are TRBV2 and TRBJ1-2, with 9 positions matching TRBD1. Germline V gives CDR1 SNHLY, CDR2 FYNNEI. The CDR3 spans 14 residues. The junction had 8 bases not matched to a gene; V was cut back by 5 bases and J by 7 bases. CDR3 bases: TGTGCCAGCAGTCTATCACAGGGGGCGTCTGGCTACACCTTC. Protein: CASSLSQGASGYTF.

The chain carries TRBV7-2 and TRBJ2-5; perhaps TRBD2 as D (6 bases). The CDR3 is made up of 11 amino acids. Germline loops: CDR1 SGHTA, CDR2 FQGNSA. The V end was cut by 3 bases, the J end by 14 bases, with 13 bases between. This chain's CDR3 is CASSFRDSNYF. The CDR3 DNA reads as TGTGCCAGCAGCTTCCGGGACTCTAACTACTTC.

The J gene is TRBJ2-7, the V gene TRBV4-1, with D possibly being TRBD2 (5 bases). This CDR3 contains 14 residues. Deletions cut 4 bases from V and 5 bases from J, with 15 bases between. Germline V gene sequence: CDR1 MGHRA, CDR2 YSYEKL. CDR3 sequence (DNA): TGCGCCAGCAGCCCCCTCGAGGGAGTACACGAGCAGTACTTC. This translates into CASSPLEGVHEQYF.

The J gene is TRBJ1-3, the V gene TRBV28, with TRBD1 matching over 8 bases. Germline V CDR1 and CDR2: MDHEN, SYDVKM. There are 14 residues in the CDR3. The junction had 3 bases not matched to a gene; V was cut back by 6 bases and J by 2 bases. CDR3 nucleotides: TGTGCCAGCAGGCTGGGACAGGCTGGAAACACCATATATTTT. It specifies CASRLGQAGNTIYF.

The chain links TRBV30 to TRBJ1-4, with 8 bases aligning to TRBD1. Germline V gene lookup returns CDR1 GTSNPN and CDR2 SVGIG (reference sequence). The length of the CDR3 is 13 residues. Trimming at V came to 3 bases and at J to 11 bases, leaving 8 bases not matched to a gene. The CDR3 nucleotides are TGTGCCTGGAGCCTCCGACAGGGGTGGAAACTGTTTTTT. This codes for CAWSLRQGWKLFF.